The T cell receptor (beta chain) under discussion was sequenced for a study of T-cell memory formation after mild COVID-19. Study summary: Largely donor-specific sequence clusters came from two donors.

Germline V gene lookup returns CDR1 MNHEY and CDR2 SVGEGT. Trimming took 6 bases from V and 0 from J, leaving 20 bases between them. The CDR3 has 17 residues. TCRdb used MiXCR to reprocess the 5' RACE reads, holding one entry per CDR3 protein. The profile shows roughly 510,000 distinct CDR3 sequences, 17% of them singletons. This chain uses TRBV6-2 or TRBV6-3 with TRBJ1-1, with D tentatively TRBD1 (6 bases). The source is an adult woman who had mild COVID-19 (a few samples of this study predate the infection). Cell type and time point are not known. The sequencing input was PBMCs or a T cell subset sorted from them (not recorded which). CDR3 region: CASSHPETGLMNTEAFF. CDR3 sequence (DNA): TGTGCCAGCAGCCATCCAGAGACAGGACTAATGAACACTGAAGCTTTCTTT.